The 28 T cell receptor beta chains below all came from one sample that was sequenced in a study of shared clonotypes between healthy human individuals. Generated by immunoSEQ multiplex PCR, the TCRdb table keeps only in-frame clones and is missing some. The table lists fewer than 1.8 million clones, approximately 98.5% of them singletons. What was sequenced was naive CD4+ T cells sorted from blood. Subset meaning: CD45RA+ positively selected. The receptors were sampled from a man aged 25 to 45 in good health.

The chain recombines TRBV2 with TRBJ2-1; a weak D match, TRBD1 (6 bases). V lost 7 bases to trimming and J lost 8 bases, with 21 bases between them. The CDR3 contains 15 residues. From germline, CDR1 is SNHLY and CDR2 FYNNEI. The CDR3 reads CASTGNRVLKDEQFF. The CDR3 DNA sequence: TGTGCCAGCACCGGAAACAGGGTTTTGAAGGATGAGCAGTTCTTC.

The gene calls are TRBV15 and TRBJ2-7, with D possibly matching TRBD2 (6 bases). The V end was cut by 2 bases, the J end by 6 bases, with 11 bases between. Germline CDR1 and CDR2: LNHNV and YYDKDF (reference sequence). The CDR3 consists of 13 residues. DNA of the CDR3: TGTGCCACCAGCAGACGGGACTTCTCCGAGCAGTACTTC. The encoded protein is CATSRRDFSEQYF.

This chain joins TRBV18 and TRBJ1-5, with TRBD1 identical over 7 bases. Germline lookup yields CDR1 KGHSH and CDR2 LQKENI. CDR3 size: 14 residues. V lost 3 bases, J lost 9 bases, and 8 bases stayed unmatched. The DNA for the CDR3 is TGTGCCAGCTCACCCTTTAGGGGGCGCGGGCCCCAGCATTTT. It is translated as CASSPFRGRGPQHF.

The chain joins TRBV9 to TRBJ1-4, with D possibly TRBD1 on 5 matching bases. V was clipped by 4 bases and J by 8 bases, with 18 bases between them. The CDR3 length is 15 residues. The V gene's germline CDR1 is SGDLS and CDR2 YYNGEE. The CDR3 spells CASSPYWGKGEKLFF. The CDR3 bases are TGTGCCAGCAGCCCCTACTGGGGGAAAGGCGAAAAACTGTTTTTT.

The CDR3 spells CASSLGDRVALGANVLTF. CDR3 in DNA: TGCGCCAGCAGCCTGGGGGACAGGGTGGCGTTGGGGGCCAACGTCCTGACTTTC. This rearrangement joins TRBV4-1 to TRBJ2-6; 9 nucleotides line up with TRBD1. The CDR3 covers 18 residues. Germline V gives CDR1 MGHRA, CDR2 YSYEKL. Germline trimming cut 4 bases from V and 4 bases from J; bases unmatched to any gene: 11.

The chain carries TRBV4-3 and TRBJ2-3; 14 positions agree with TRBD2. The CDR3 sequence is 21 residues long. From germline, CDR1 is LGHNA and CDR2 YSLEER. V dropped 4 bases and J dropped 0; count of bases not matched to a gene: 15. CDR3: CASSLDRWTSGRQPSTDTQYF. The CDR3 DNA reads TGCGCCAGCAGCCTAGACCGATGGACTAGCGGGAGGCAACCTAGCACAGATACGCAGTATTTT.

The chain links TRBV28 to TRBJ2-5; D is uncertain. This CDR3 has 15 residues. Germline V gene data show CDR1 as MDHEN and CDR2 as SYDVKM. V was trimmed by 7 bases and J by 5 bases, leaving 20 bases between them. The CDR3 region has the DNA TGTGCCAGCAACTCTCGCGTCGGTGCTGGGGAGACCCAGTACTTC. Amino acid sequence: CASNSRVGAGETQYF.

The rearrangement joins TRBV19 to TRBJ2-7, with D uncertain. Trimming cost V 0 bases and J 1 base, with 10 bases left between them. CDR1 and CDR2 from the germline V gene are LNHDA and SQIVND (reference sequence). This CDR3 contains 15 residues. CDR3 sequence (DNA): TGTGCCAGTAGTATAGATCTGGTGGATTCCTACGAGCAGTACTTC. Protein: CASSIDLVDSYEQYF.

With respect to this clone: At one end, the junction sequence differs from germline, possibly due to a read error. DNA for the CDR3: TGTGCTAGCAGCTTAGCGTGGAAAGGTTCACCCAACTACGAGCAGTACTTC. Protein product: CASSLAWKGSPNYEQYF. The chain combines TRBV7-7 with TRBJ2-7; possibly TRBD2 for D (5 bases). The CDR3 is 17 residues long. Germline CDR1 is SSHAT and CDR2 is FNYEAQ (reference sequence). Based on the CDR3 plus reference TRBV7-7 and TRBJ2-7, the full variable domain is GAGVSQSPRYKVTKRGQDVTLRCDPISSHATLYWYQQALGQGPEFLTYFNYEAQPDKSGLPSDRFSAERPEGSISTLTIQRTEQRDSAMYRCASSLAWKGSPNYEQYFGPGTRLTVT.

The chain employs TRBV10-3 and TRBJ2-5, with 7 positions matching TRBD1. The V segment lost 5 bases and the J segment 4 bases; nucleotides outside the gene matches: 4. Germline V gene data show CDR1 as ENHRY and CDR2 as SYGVKD. CDR3 length equals 13 residues. The chain's CDR3 is CAISPGTAETQYF. The CDR3 DNA is TGTGCCATCAGTCCCGGGACAGCAGAGACCCAGTACTTC.

The chain employs TRBV18 and TRBJ2-3; 7 bases align to TRBD2. Germline V gene sequence: CDR1 KGHSH, CDR2 LQKENI. The V and J ends lost 3 bases and 0 bases, in that order; junction bases with no gene match: 9. The CDR3 spans 17 residues. CDR3 residues: CASSPKKLATSTDTQYF. As DNA, the CDR3 is TGTGCCAGCTCACCCAAAAAACTAGCGACTAGCACAGATACGCAGTATTTT.

This clone appeared a single time. This chain links TRBV19 with TRBJ1-2; D perhaps matches TRBD1 (6 bases). Germline V gives CDR1 LNHDA, CDR2 SQIVND (reference sequence). This CDR3 has 15 residues. V dropped 6 bases and J dropped 4 bases, with 18 bases sitting between them. CDR3 sequence reads: CASRVAGEGSYGYTF. The DNA of the CDR3 is TGTGCCAGTAGAGTGGCAGGGGAAGGTTCCTATGGCTACACCTTC.

V and J are TRBV6-5 and TRBJ1-2; maybe TRBD1 (5 bases). V was pared by 10 bases and J by 6 bases, with 18 bases between. The length of the CDR3 is 13 residues. Germline assignment: CDR1 MNHEY and CDR2 SVGAGI. CDR3 region: CATHQGVGDGYTF. As DNA, the CDR3 is TGTGCCACCCACCAAGGGGTAGGGGATGGCTACACCTTC.

The rearrangement uses TRBV28 and TRBJ2-1; D remains ambiguous. With 7 bases removed from V and 7 bases from J, the gap between germline ends came to 14 bases. The length of the CDR3 is 13 residues. The germline V gene has CDR1 MDHEN and CDR2 SYDVKM. The CDR3 region is CASMAMLVNEQFF. The CDR3 coding sequence is TGTGCCAGCATGGCGATGCTGGTAAATGAGCAGTTCTTC.

The chain joins TRBV18 to TRBJ1-3, with 8 bases that match TRBD1. V lost 8 bases and J lost 2; bases outside the gene matches: 14. The V gene's germline CDR1 is KGHSH and CDR2 LQKENI. The CDR3 runs to 17 residues. CDR3: CASKPLSGQGPGNTIYF. Here the CDR3 DNA reads TGTGCCAGCAAACCGCTCTCTGGACAGGGACCTGGAAACACCATATATTTT.

The genes are TRBV30 and TRBJ2-7; D not resolved. Trimming shortened V by 5 bases and J by 2 bases, and 13 bases separated the two germline ends. This CDR3 spans 13 amino acids. Germline lookup yields CDR1 GTSNPN and CDR2 SVGIG (reference sequence). CDR3 nucleotides: TGTGCCTGGTCATATGAAGCGACCTACGAGCAGTACTTC. Its protein product is CAWSYEATYEQYF.

A word on this clone: Other DNA sequences in this sample translate to the same CDR3. This chain links TRBV5-1 with TRBJ2-7, with D possibly being TRBD1 (5 bases). In germline, CDR1 is SGHRS, CDR2 YFSETQ. Trimming cost V 2 bases and J 1 base, with 7 bases left between them. This CDR3 spans 13 amino acids. For the CDR3, the DNA is TGCGCCAGCAGCTTTACAGGATCCTACGAGCAGTACTTC. Its translation is CASSFTGSYEQYF.

V gene TRBV10-3 combines with J gene TRBJ2-7, with D perhaps matching TRBD1 (6 bases). CDR3 size: 15 residues. CDR1 is ENHRY and CDR2 is SYGVKD in the germline V gene. The V end was cut by 3 bases, the J end by 4 bases, with 16 bases between. Here the CDR3 reads CAISDSRTATYEQYF. In DNA, the CDR3 is TGTGCCATCAGTGATAGTAGGACAGCCACATACGAGCAGTACTTC.

This clone was seen a single time. This chain joins TRBV27 and TRBJ2-1, with D unclear. V gave up 2 bases and J gave up 3 bases, with 14 bases separating them. The CDR3 is 16 amino acids. The germline gives CDR1 MNHEY, CDR2 SMNVEV (reference sequence). The CDR3 bases are TGTGCCAGCAGTTTACCCTACAGTGGGGTCTACAATGAGCAGTTCTTC. Translation: CASSLPYSGVYNEQFF.

The chain links TRBV28 to TRBJ2-3; D not certain. Germline CDR1 and CDR2: MDHEN and SYDVKM. The CDR3 is made up of 11 amino acids. V lost 4 bases and J lost 13, with 12 bases in between. The CDR3 is CASSSAIREYF. The CDR3 DNA follows: TGTGCCAGCAGTTCAGCGATAAGGGAGTATTTT.

This chain uses TRBV5-4 with TRBJ2-5; the match to TRBD1 covers 8 bases. In germline, CDR1 is SGHNT, CDR2 YYREEE (reference sequence). The CDR3 contains 14 residues. The junction had 6 bases not matched to a gene; V was cut back by 3 bases and J by 5 bases. The CDR3 nucleotides read TGTGCCAGCAGCTCGACAGGGGATTCGGAGACCCAGTACTTC. Encoded protein: CASSSTGDSETQYF. The whole variable domain, remainder taken from reference TRBV5-4 and TRBJ2-5, is ETGVTQSPTHLIKTRGQQVTLRCSSQSGHNTVSWYQQALGQGPQFIFQYYREEENGRGNFPPRFSGLQFPNYSSELNVNALELDDSALYLCASSSTGDSETQYFGPGTRLLVL.

The chain uses TRBV28 and TRBJ2-7; TRBD2 agrees at 11 bases. CDR3 size: 13 residues. V lost 6 bases, J lost 6 bases, and 4 bases stayed unmatched. Germline loops: CDR1 MDHEN, CDR2 SYDVKM. The CDR3 DNA follows: TGTGCCAGCAGCACTAGCGGGAGTAGCGAGCAGTACTTC. Its protein is CASSTSGSSEQYF. The full variable domain, in which reference TRBV28 and TRBJ2-7 provide the parts outside the CDR3, is DVKVTQSSRYLVKRTGEKVFLECVQDMDHENMFWYRQDPGLGLRLIYFSYDVKMKEKGDIPEGYSVSREKKERFSLILESASTNQTSMYLCASSTSGSSEQYFGPGTRLTVT.

The chain combines TRBV18 with TRBJ2-1; 7 bases line up with TRBD2. Trimming took 4 bases from V and 8 from J; bases not matched to a gene: 11. Germline CDR1 and CDR2: KGHSH and LQKENI. The CDR3 length is 15 residues. The CDR3, as DNA: TGTGCCAGCTCACAAAGGACTAGGTCTCTTGATGAGCAGTTCTTC. The encoded protein is CASSQRTRSLDEQFF.

This chain connects TRBV18 to TRBJ2-2; weak D call: TRBD1 (6 bases). Trimming stripped 4 bases from V and 0 bases from J, with 15 bases between. The CDR3 runs to 17 residues. Germline CDR1 KGHSH, CDR2 LQKENI. The CDR3 DNA reads TGTGCCAGCTCACACCCCGACAGGCTCGCGAACACCGGGGAGCTGTTTTTT. It yields the protein CASSHPDRLANTGELFF.

This chain connects TRBV11-2 to TRBJ2-7; D unclear. Trimming took 5 bases from V and 0 from J, leaving 11 bases between them. Germline V gene data show CDR1 as SGHAT and CDR2 as FQNNGV. The CDR3 runs 14 residues. For the CDR3, the DNA is TGTGCCAGCAGCAGGAGAATAAGCTCCTACGAGCAGTACTTC. Amino acids: CASSRRISSYEQYF.

This rearrangement joins TRBV19 to TRBJ2-7; 7 nucleotides line up with TRBD2. This CDR3 region has 16 residues. From germline, CDR1 is LNHDA and CDR2 SQIVND (reference sequence). V lost 5 bases and J lost 0; bases outside the gene matches: 10. The CDR3 here is CASSVSWGGSSYEQYF. CDR3 in DNA: TGTGCCAGTAGTGTCTCTTGGGGCGGGAGCTCCTACGAGCAGTACTTC.

V gene TRBV7-2 combines with J gene TRBJ2-1; maybe TRBD2 (6 bases). V lost 2 bases and J 2 bases, leaving 10 bases between the germline ends. The CDR3 consists of 15 residues. Germline lookup yields CDR1 SGHTA and CDR2 FQGNSA. The CDR3 protein is CASSLRRGTYNEQFF. The CDR3 coding sequence is TGTGCCAGCAGCTTAAGGAGGGGAACCTACAATGAGCAGTTCTTC.

In this sample, this clone turned up once. The chain has TRBV30 and TRBJ1-5; no clear D gene. Germline V gene sequence: CDR1 GTSNPN, CDR2 SVGIG (reference sequence). The germline V and J ends were trimmed by 4 bases and 0 bases, with 7 bases remaining between them. There are 13 residues in the CDR3. CDR3 nucleotides: TGTGCCTGGAACGAGTATAGCAATCAGCCCCAGCATTTT. Translation gives CAWNEYSNQPQHF.